This TCR beta chain comes out of a study of spatial heterogeneity in lung cancer. Overall study context: PBMC samples from follow-up, where available, were sequenced a median of roughly two years after resection.

TCRdb processed the 5' RACE reads anew with MiXCR; each CDR3 protein has one entry. Among about 94,000 distinct CDR3 sequences listed, 19% were seen once. Time point given: blood at routine non-recurrence follow-up after resection. Whole RNA from tumor, nontumor lung or frozen PBMC was sequenced unsorted. Only a few counts were recorded for this clonotype. Antigen unknown. Per the germline V gene, CDR1 is SGHVS and CDR2 is FQNEAQ. The germline V and J ends were trimmed by 5 bases and 1 base, with 8 bases remaining between them. This CDR3 is built from 14 residues. General study points: TCRs found ubiquitously expanded in tumor appeared in blood more at resection than at follow-up.

The genes are TRBV7-8 and TRBJ2-2; D not certain. This TCR was sampled from a male donor with early-stage non-small cell lung cancer. The input for sequencing was PBMCs, taken at follow-up. CDR3: CASSILKNTGELFF. The CDR3 DNA reads as TGTGCCAGCAGCATACTAAAGAACACCGGGGAGCTGTTTTTT.